These 20 T cell receptor beta chains were sequenced from one sample in a study of shared clonotypes between healthy human individuals. The data were produced by immunoSEQ multiplex PCR, yet TCRdb's version contains in-frame clones alone and is incomplete. The table has about 1.9 million clones, around 95% seen once. CD45RO-negative, CCR7-selected cells formed the naive CD8 fraction, which excluded terminally differentiated effector memory CD45RA+ cells. Material for sequencing was naive CD8+ T cells from PBMCs. All receptors come from a man aged 18 to 30 in good health. Some clones in this sample may be carry-over from other donors' samples.

The J gene is TRBJ1-5, the V gene TRBV27; perhaps TRBD1 as D (6 bases). V lost 8 bases to trimming and J lost 6 bases, with 14 bases between them. The CDR3 is 13 amino acids. Germline loops: CDR1 MNHEY, CDR2 SMNVEV (reference sequence). The CDR3 coding sequence is TGTGCCAGCGGGTTACAGGGAAGTCAGCCCCAGCATTTT. This translates into CASGLQGSQPQHF.

The chain has TRBV29-1 and TRBJ2-7, with a weak D call TRBD2 (7 bases). Germline CDR1 SQVTM, CDR2 ANQGSEA. The CDR3 contains 13 residues. CDR3 in DNA: TGCACCATCTCGAGGGGGGGTCGGGGCGAGCAGTACTTC. Translated, it gives CTISRGGRGEQYF.

This rearrangement joins TRBV28 to TRBJ1-5, with a tentative D call TRBD1 (6 bases). Germline V CDR1 and CDR2: MDHEN, SYDVKM. V was cut by 7 bases and J by 5 bases, with 15 bases left in between. The CDR3 totals 14 residues. The CDR3 DNA is TGTGCCAGCACCCTCCGGGACACCGATCAGCCCCAGCATTTT. Translating it yields CASTLRDTDQPQHF.

The J gene is TRBJ2-7, the V gene TRBV9; no clear D. Germline values: CDR1 SGDLS, CDR2 YYNGEE. Trimming stripped 0 bases from V and 0 bases from J, with 10 bases between. CDR3 length equals 15 residues. The CDR3 DNA sequence: TGTGCCAGCAGCGTAGGTTCGGATCACTCCTACGAGCAGTACTTC. Translation gives CASSVGSDHSYEQYF.

The CDR3 sequence is CASTLRDNLVGEQFF. CDR3 bases: TGTGCCAGCACCCTGAGGGACAATCTGGTTGGTGAGCAGTTCTTC. The V gene is TRBV7-6, the J gene TRBJ2-1; possibly TRBD1 for D (6 bases). There are 15 residues in the CDR3. The germline V and J ends were trimmed by 7 bases and 9 bases, with 22 bases remaining between them. The germline gives CDR1 SGHVS, CDR2 FNYEAQ.

The rearrangement uses TRBV7-6 and TRBJ2-7, with TRBD2 matching 12 bases. Per the germline V gene, CDR1 is SGHVS and CDR2 is FNYEAQ. This CDR3 comprises 14 residues. V lost 5 bases to trimming and J lost 3 bases; unmatched junction nucleotides: 2. The CDR3 coding sequence is TGTGCCAGCAGCAAACTAGCGGGGGGCTACGAGCAGTACTTC. Its translation is CASSKLAGGYEQYF. Together with reference TRBV7-6 and TRBJ2-7, the CDR3 gives the full variable domain: GAGVSQSPRYKVTKRGQDVALRCDPISGHVSLYWYRQALGQGPEFLTYFNYEAQQDKSGLPNDRFSAERPEGSISTLTIQRTEQRDSAMYRCASSKLAGGYEQYFGPGTRLTVT.

The rearrangement joins TRBV19 to TRBJ2-7; the D gene is possibly TRBD2 (6 bases). The CDR3 covers 11 residues. Between the trimmed V and J ends, which lost 10 bases and 6 bases, there was a span of 13 bases. Germline V CDR1 and CDR2: LNHDA, SQIVND (reference sequence). The CDR3 region has the DNA TGTGCCACCGTGGAGGGATCCGAGCAGTACTTC. Amino acid sequence: CATVEGSEQYF.

This CDR3 is CASSQGDSRGETQYF. The DNA of the CDR3 is TGTGCCAGCAGCCAAGGTGACAGCCGAGGGGAGACCCAGTACTTC. The chain recombines TRBV7-3 with TRBJ2-5; D is tentatively TRBD1 or TRBD2 (5 bases each). Between the trimmed V and J ends, which lost 5 bases and 5 bases, there was a span of 18 bases. There are 15 residues in the CDR3. Germline V CDR1 and CDR2: SGHTA, FQGTGA.

The V gene is TRBV28, the J gene TRBJ1-5; tentatively, D is TRBD1 (5 bases). Trimming shortened V by 2 bases and J by 6 bases, and 11 bases separated the two germline ends. CDR1 and CDR2 (germline): MDHEN, SYDVKM. This CDR3 comprises 14 residues. The CDR3 nucleotides are TGTGCCAGCAGTTTAGTCCAGGGTGCTCAGCCCCAGCATTTT. Translation gives CASSLVQGAQPQHF.

The V gene is TRBV5-1, the J gene TRBJ1-2; no clear D gene. Per the germline V gene, CDR1 is SGHRS and CDR2 is YFSETQ. Trimming cost V 4 bases and J 6 bases, with 19 bases left between them. CDR3 length: 15 residues. The CDR3 nucleotides are TGCGCCAGCAGCCTCCTCGTTGAGTCTCAGGATGGCTACACCTTC. This gives the protein CASSLLVESQDGYTF.

This chain uses TRBV6-1 with TRBJ2-2; the match to TRBD2 covers 7 bases. Germline V gene data show CDR1 as MNHNS and CDR2 as SASEGT. This CDR3 region has 14 residues. After removal of 5 bases from V and 5 bases from J, the junction contained 5 bases not matched to a gene. The CDR3 DNA reads as TGTGCCAGCAGTACTTGGGGGGGAACCGGGGAGCTGTTTTTT. It translates to CASSTWGGTGELFF.

This rearrangement joins TRBV18 to TRBJ2-2; no clear D. V was shortened by 8 bases and J by 0 bases, with 10 bases between the two germline ends. The germline V gene encodes CDR1 KGHSH and CDR2 LQKENI. The CDR3 has 14 residues. CDR3 sequence reads: CASAEDPNTGELFF. The CDR3 DNA sequence: TGTGCCAGCGCCGAGGACCCGAACACCGGGGAGCTGTTTTTT.

This chain connects TRBV19 to TRBJ2-1; D is ambiguous. V was cut by 0 bases and J by 7 bases, with 10 bases left in between. Germline V gene sequence: CDR1 LNHDA, CDR2 SQIVND (reference sequence). The CDR3 runs to 14 residues. CDR3 DNA: TGTGCCAGTAGTATAGATTTCGGTTGGAATGAGCAGTTCTTC. Its protein is CASSIDFGWNEQFF.

This clone was detected only once. The chain carries TRBV11-1 and TRBJ2-7; 8 bases align to TRBD1. The CDR3 spans 16 residues. With 2 bases clipped from V and 3 bases from J, the junction kept 9 bases outside the gene matches. Germline CDR1 and CDR2: SGHAT and FQDESV (reference sequence). Here the CDR3 DNA reads TGTGCCAGCAGCTTAAGGCGCGGGACAGGAGACTACGAGCAGTACTTC. Translating gives CASSLRRGTGDYEQYF.

The genes are TRBV10-1 and TRBJ2-5; 7 bases line up with TRBD2. Germline V gives CDR1 WNHNN, CDR2 SYGVQD (reference sequence). The CDR3 is 16 amino acids. Trimming cost V 3 bases and J 0 bases; bases outside gene matches: 7. DNA for the CDR3: TGCGCCAGCAGTGATTTTAGCGGGTTAGACCAAGAGACCCAGTACTTC. It is translated as CASSDFSGLDQETQYF.

V and J are TRBV7-9 and TRBJ1-2; 10 positions agree with TRBD1. Germline CDR1 SEHNR, CDR2 FQNEAQ (reference sequence). The trim removed 4 bases at V and 4 bases at J, leaving 6 bases unmatched. The CDR3 covers 15 residues. The CDR3 DNA reads as TGTGCCAGCAGCTCCCGACAGGGGGCCTTCTATGGCTACACCTTC. This encodes CASSSRQGAFYGYTF.

The gene calls are TRBV5-8 and TRBJ2-1; D call uncertain. Trimming cost V 0 bases and J 4 bases, with 8 bases left between them. Germline CDR1 and CDR2: SGHTS and YDEGEE. The CDR3 is 14 amino acids. In nucleotides, the CDR3 is TGTGCCAGCAGCTTGGAAGACTTATACAATGAGCAGTTCTTC. This codes for CASSLEDLYNEQFF.

Concerning this clone: No conserved phenylalanine or tryptophan is present at the end of the CDR3, so a read error is the likely explanation. The chain recombines TRBV27 with TRBJ1-2; 7 nucleotides line up with TRBD1. Germline V gene lookup returns CDR1 MNHEY and CDR2 SMNVEV (reference sequence). This CDR3 contains 12 residues. The V segment lost 5 bases and the J segment 8 bases; nucleotides outside the gene matches: 5. The CDR3 here is CASSTGARGYTL. DNA of the CDR3: TGTGCCAGCAGTACAGGGGCGAGAGGCTACACCCTC.

The chain carries TRBV2 and TRBJ1-1; no firm D call. The CDR3 is made up of 13 amino acids. The germline V gene has CDR1 SNHLY and CDR2 FYNNEI. Trimming removed 2 bases at V and 4 bases at J, with 8 bases between. The CDR3 nucleotides are TGTGCCAGCAGTGAATGGATATTCACTGAAGCTTTCTTT. This gives the protein CASSEWIFTEAFF.

The chain recombines TRBV27 with TRBJ1-1, with D unclear. V gave up 4 bases and J gave up 0 bases, with 9 bases separating them. CDR3 length: 14 amino acids. Germline assignment: CDR1 MNHEY and CDR2 SMNVEV (reference sequence). The CDR3 loop reads CASSSWKMNTEAFF. In DNA form, the CDR3 reads TGTGCCAGCAGTTCGTGGAAAATGAACACTGAAGCTTTCTTT.